This TCR beta chain is drawn from a study of T cell changes during pregnancy in multiple sclerosis. Generated by immunoSEQ multiplex PCR, the TCRdb table keeps only in-frame clones and is missing some. The sample has 75,000 to 90,000 clones; around nine tenths are singletons. There are 14 residues in the CDR3. The germline V gene encodes CDR1 LNHDA and CDR2 SQIVND (reference sequence). The V end lost 1 base, the J end lost 8 bases, and 12 bases lay between the germline ends. This chain joins TRBV19 and TRBJ2-1; a possible D gene is TRBD2 (6 bases). This sequence was found in a female donor with multiple sclerosis, enrolled in a pregnancy study. Source: CD4+ T cells from peripheral blood mononuclear cells, taken before pregnancy. The CDR3 spells CASSIGRGADEQFF. CDR3 DNA: TGTGCCAGTAGTATAGGGAGGGGAGCGGATGAGCAGTTCTTC. Complete variable domain (other parts from reference TRBV19 and TRBJ2-1): DGGITQSPKYLFRKEGQNVTLSCEQNLNHDAMYWYRQDPGQGLRLIYYSQIVNDFQKGDIAEGYSVSREKKESFPLTVTSAQKNPTAFYLCASSIGRGADEQFFGPGTRLTVL.